The clone carrying this T cell receptor beta chain has ten or more counts. TCRdb re-called the 5' RACE reads with MiXCR, one entry per CDR3 protein. The sample records around 75,000 distinct CDR3 sequences, under 9.5% being singletons. The data are from a study of early T cells in non-severe SARS-CoV-2 infection. The ends were cut back, 5 bases at V and 0 bases at J, with 14 bases in the middle. Germline CDR1 SEHNR, CDR2 FQNEAQ (reference sequence). The CDR3 sequence is 15 residues long. The source material was whole blood. This chain connects TRBV7-9 to TRBJ2-7; possibly TRBD1 or TRBD2 for D (5 bases each). This TCR came from an adult who was a healthcare worker with PCR-confirmed SARS-CoV-2 infection or an uninfected control (not recorded which). CDR3 DNA: TGTGCCAGCAGCCCTCGGGACGGCTACTCCTACGAGCAGTACTTC. It is translated as CASSPRDGYSYEQYF.